The 2 T cell receptor beta chains given below trace back to one sample, sequenced in a study of cytomegalovirus exposure and HLA in healthy donors. The PCR employed 60 Vbeta primers together with 13 Jbeta primers. Produced via immunoSEQ multiplex PCR; TCRdb's table is partial and in-frame only. The sample lists 180,000 or so clones, roughly four fifths occurring once. The sequenced sample consisted of PBMCs. The receptors here all came from a boy between 2 and 10 years old in good health and CMV-seronegative.

The gene calls are TRBV5-4 and TRBJ2-5, with TRBD2 matching over 10 bases. CDR3 size: 16 residues. Trimming took 4 bases from V and 3 from J; bases not matched to a gene: 9. The germline V gene has CDR1 SGHNT and CDR2 YYREEE (reference sequence). CDR3 sequence reads: CASSHIDGLAEETQYF. The CDR3 DNA reads TGTGCCAGCAGCCACATCGACGGACTAGCGGAAGAGACCCAGTACTTC.

The chain carries TRBV9 and TRBJ2-5, with a weak D call TRBD2 (7 bases). CDR3 size: 15 residues. Per the germline V gene, CDR1 is SGDLS and CDR2 is YYNGEE. Trimming took 0 bases from V and 11 from J, leaving 20 bases between them. The CDR3 region has the DNA TGTGCCAGCAGCGTAGAGAACGGGGGGCTGAGGGAGCAGTACTTC. Amino acid sequence: CASSVENGGLREQYF.